The 16 T cell receptor beta chains in this list originate from one sample, sequenced in a study of blood T cell repertoires in COVID-19. Profiled with immunoSEQ multiplex PCR; TCRdb holds only in-frame clones, not every one. The repertoire consists of approximately 200,000 clones, with less than 85% occurring once and the leading ten covering 18%. Sequencing was carried out using PBMCs or T cells enriched from blood (not recorded which). The origin of the receptors is a middle-aged man who had recovered from COVID-19.

The chain combines TRBV2 with TRBJ2-3; tentative D call: TRBD2 (5 bases). Germline CDR1 is SNHLY and CDR2 is FYNNEI. V dropped 4 bases and J dropped 2 bases, with 7 bases sitting between them. The length of the CDR3 is 13 residues. The CDR3 nucleotides are TGTGCCAGCAGTGGAGGGTACACAGATACGCAGTATTTT. This encodes CASSGGYTDTQYF.

This chain joins TRBV28 and TRBJ1-2, with TRBD1 identical over 7 bases. Per the germline V gene, CDR1 is MDHEN and CDR2 is SYDVKM. The CDR3 totals 13 residues. The V gene end was trimmed by 6 bases and the J gene end by 3 bases; junction bases not matched to a gene: 4. Here the CDR3 DNA reads TGTGCCAGCAGGTCAACAGGGGACTATGGCTACACCTTC. This sequence encodes CASRSTGDYGYTF.

This rearrangement joins TRBV14 to TRBJ2-3, with 13 bases matching TRBD2. CDR1 SGHDN and CDR2 FVKESK come from the germline V gene. With 6 bases clipped from V and 4 bases from J, the junction kept 4 bases outside the gene matches. CDR3 size: 15 residues. CDR3 amino acids: CASRLAGGGSDTQYF. CDR3 sequence (DNA): TGTGCCAGCAGACTAGCGGGAGGGGGCTCAGATACGCAGTATTTT.

This clone was observed once. The CDR3 DNA reads as TGTGCCAGCAGTGGACAGGGGGGCACTGAAGCTTTCTTT. Protein: CASSGQGGTEAFF. The chain joins TRBV2 to TRBJ1-1; TRBD1 aligns across 9 bases. The CDR3 runs 13 residues. From germline, CDR1 is SNHLY and CDR2 FYNNEI. Trimming took 4 bases from V and 4 from J; bases not matched to a gene: 1.

The chain has TRBV15 and TRBJ2-1; 9 bases are a match to TRBD1. CDR1 is LNHNV and CDR2 is YYDKDF in the germline V gene (reference sequence). V lost 9 bases to trimming and J lost 4 bases; unmatched junction nucleotides: 4. This CDR3 comprises 13 residues. The CDR3 loop reads CATGQGLYNEQFF. CDR3 coding DNA: TGTGCCACAGGACAGGGGTTATACAATGAGCAGTTCTTC.

The chain links TRBV5-1 to TRBJ2-1; 7 nucleotides match TRBD2. Germline values: CDR1 SGHRS, CDR2 YFSETQ. The CDR3 runs 15 residues. With 0 bases clipped from V and 5 bases from J, the junction kept 5 bases outside the gene matches. CDR3 region: CASSLALAANNEQFF. DNA for the CDR3: TGCGCCAGCAGCTTGGCGCTAGCGGCGAACAATGAGCAGTTCTTC.

The gene calls are TRBV7-3 and TRBJ1-5; the D gene is possibly TRBD1 (5 bases). The V gene's germline CDR1 is SGHTA and CDR2 FQGTGA. The V end was cut by 6 bases, the J end by 1 base, with 13 bases between. CDR3 size: 15 residues. The CDR3 loop is CASRGRGRSNQPQHF. The CDR3 bases are TGTGCCAGCAGGGGGAGGGGTCGAAGCAATCAGCCCCAGCATTTT.

Here the CDR3 reads CASSLRLGGVIANTGELFF. CDR3 in DNA: TGTGCCAGCAGCCTTCGATTGGGCGGGGTGATCGCGAACACCGGGGAGCTGTTTTTT. The chain employs TRBV7-8 and TRBJ2-2, with TRBD2 as a possible D gene (6 bases). The germline V gene has CDR1 SGHVS and CDR2 FQNEAQ. Trimming cost V 5 bases and J 0 bases, with 22 bases left between them. This CDR3 is 19 amino acids long.

The chain couples TRBV5-6 to TRBJ2-7; 9 bases match TRBD2. The CDR3 runs to 14 residues. Germline V gene lookup returns CDR1 SGHDT and CDR2 YYEEEE. V shed 3 bases and J 5 bases; nucleotides not matched to a gene: 6. The DNA of the CDR3 is TGTGCCAGCAGCTCACCGGGACTAGCCAACGAGCAGTACTTC. Translating it yields CASSSPGLANEQYF.

This clone was detected only once. This chain uses TRBV19 with TRBJ1-2, with TRBD1 as a possible D gene (5 bases). V lost 0 bases and J 14 bases, leaving 13 bases between the germline ends. Germline V gives CDR1 LNHDA, CDR2 SQIVND (reference sequence). The CDR3 loop spans 12 amino acids. The CDR3, as DNA: TGTGCCAGTAGTATAGATCCGAGACAGCTTACCTTC. As protein: CASSIDPRQLTF.

This clone was observed many times. The sample carries other DNA sequences with the same CDR3. J is TRBJ2-1 and V is TRBV6-1; 9 nucleotides match TRBD2. This CDR3 spans 15 amino acids. After removal of 2 bases from V and 1 base from J, the junction contained 0 bases not matched to a gene. Per germline, CDR1 MNHNS and CDR2 SASEGT. Here the CDR3 DNA reads TGTGCCAGCAGTGAACTAGCGGGATCCTACAATGAGCAGTTCTTC. Protein: CASSELAGSYNEQFF.

V gene TRBV5-5 combines with J gene TRBJ2-1; 7 bases are shared with TRBD2. Germline CDR1 and CDR2: SGHKS and YYEKEE (reference sequence). V shed 4 bases, J shed 8 bases, and the junction held 12 bases outside the gene matches. CDR3 length: 15 residues. The CDR3 spells CASSLIGLGGDEQFF. In nucleotides, the CDR3 is TGTGCCAGCAGCCTGATCGGACTAGGCGGGGATGAGCAGTTCTTC.

This chain uses TRBV24-1 with TRBJ1-2, with 10 bases lining up with TRBD1. J gave up 5 bases and V 12 bases, and 14 bases lay outside the gene matches. The CDR3 is 15 residues long. From germline, CDR1 is KGHDR and CDR2 SFDVKD. The CDR3 DNA reads as TGTGCCCTTTCTCCGGGACAGGGGAAGGATTATGGCTACACCTTC. It encodes CALSPGQGKDYGYTF.

The V gene is TRBV28, the J gene TRBJ1-2, with TRBD1 matching over 8 bases. Germline V gene sequence: CDR1 MDHEN, CDR2 SYDVKM. The trim removed 6 bases at V and 5 bases at J, leaving 11 bases unmatched. The CDR3 is 15 residues long. The DNA for the CDR3 is TGTGCCAGCAGCGACCGGGACAGGAATAGATATGGCTACACCTTC. Its protein product is CASSDRDRNRYGYTF.

The J gene is TRBJ2-1, the V gene TRBV19; perhaps TRBD2 as D (5 bases). The V end was cut by 5 bases, the J end by 1 base, with 18 bases between. The CDR3 runs 17 residues. The V gene's germline CDR1 is LNHDA and CDR2 SQIVND (reference sequence). CDR3 coding DNA: TGTGCCAGTAGTCCACTAGTTTCGGCAAGGTCCTACAATGAGCAGTTCTTC. This encodes CASSPLVSARSYNEQFF.

V is TRBV25-1 and J is TRBJ1-1; possibly TRBD1 for D (6 bases). This CDR3 contains 13 residues. Germline V gene sequence: CDR1 MGHDK, CDR2 SYGVNS. V was pared by 8 bases and J by 0 bases, with 10 bases between. The CDR3 DNA follows: TGTGCCAGCGGAGACAGGCTGAACACTGAAGCTTTCTTT. Protein sequence: CASGDRLNTEAFF. Full variable domain (outside the CDR3, taken from reference TRBV25-1 and TRBJ1-1): EADIYQTPRYLVIGTGKKITLECSQTMGHDKMYWYQQDPGMELHLIHYSYGVNSTEKGDLSSESTVSRIRTEHFPLTLESARPSHTSQYLCASGDRLNTEAFFGQGTRLTVV.